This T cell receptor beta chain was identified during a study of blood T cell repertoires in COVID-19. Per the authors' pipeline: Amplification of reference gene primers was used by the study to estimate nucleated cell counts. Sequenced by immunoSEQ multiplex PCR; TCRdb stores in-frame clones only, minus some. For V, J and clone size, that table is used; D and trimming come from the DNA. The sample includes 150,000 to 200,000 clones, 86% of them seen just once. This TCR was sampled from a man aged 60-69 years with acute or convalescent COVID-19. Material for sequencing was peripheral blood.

In DNA form, the CDR3 reads TGTGCCAGCACGCGGGGTGATCGTGCCAAAAACATTCAGTACTTC. Its translation is CASTRGDRAKNIQYF. This chain joins TRBV28 and TRBJ2-4; a weak D match, TRBD2 (6 bases). Germline lookup yields CDR1 MDHEN and CDR2 SYDVKM. This CDR3 has 15 residues. Trimming stripped 7 bases from V and 1 base from J, with 14 bases between.